The 10 T cell receptor beta chains in this list originate from one sample, sequenced in a study of T cells in Graves' hyperthyroidism and ophthalmopathy. Amplification yielded TCR beta CDR3 regions, with RNA transcripts as the source. The TCR CDR3 first-round RT-PCR relied on the HTBI primer set. A single record per CDR3 protein comes from TCRdb applying MiXCR to the multiplex PCR reads. The sample includes around 690,000 distinct CDR3 sequences, roughly a sixth seen only once; the top ten take about 16%. The source material was blood. All receptors derive from a man between 50 and 59 years old with Graves' hyperthyroidism.

Of note for this clonotype: A much larger clone sits a single nucleotide away, making a read error possible. The conserved closing phenylalanine or tryptophan is absent in this CDR3, likely reflecting a read error. The J gene is TRBJ1-2, the V gene TRBV28; no firm D call. The CDR3 has 12 residues. Germline V lookup: CDR1 MDHEN, CDR2 SYDVKM. V shed 6 bases and J shed 4 bases, with 9 bases lying between them. CDR3 nucleotide sequence: TGTGCCAGCAGCTGGACGGTCTATGGCTACACCCTC. This sequence encodes CASSWTVYGYTL.

This rearrangement joins TRBV7-3 to TRBJ2-1; a weak D match, TRBD2 (6 bases). V was pared by 1 base and J by 7 bases, with 14 bases between. Germline-derived CDR1 and CDR2 are SGHTA and FQGTGA. The CDR3 length is 15 residues. CDR3 in amino acids: CASSLSPGRGNEQFF. The CDR3, as DNA: TGTGCCAGCAGCTTAAGTCCCGGGAGAGGAAATGAGCAGTTCTTC.

V gene TRBV6-1 combines with J gene TRBJ2-6; 7 bases line up with TRBD1. The CDR3 runs 18 residues. CDR1 and CDR2 (germline): MNHNS, SASEGT. J was trimmed by 0 bases and V by 6 bases; bases with no gene match: 11. The CDR3 region is CASSGPRQGHSGANVLTF. The CDR3 DNA reads TGTGCCAGCAGCGGCCCGCGACAGGGCCACTCTGGGGCCAACGTCCTGACTTTC.

This clonotype was observed a few times. The V and J genes are TRBV2 and TRBJ2-5; D might be TRBD2 (6 bases). Germline lookup yields CDR1 SNHLY and CDR2 FYNNEI. The CDR3 totals 16 residues. V was trimmed by 10 bases and J by 5 bases, leaving 26 bases between them. The CDR3, as DNA: TGTGCCACCTCTAACGGAGGGTTCCCCATCGGGGAGACCCAGTACTTC. It encodes CATSNGGFPIGETQYF.

The CDR3 nucleotides read TGCGCCAGCAGCCAAGATCCGGGGGCTCCGGACACTGAAGCTTTCTTT. Its translation is CASSQDPGAPDTEAFF. The V and J genes are TRBV4-3 and TRBJ1-1, with TRBD1 as a possible D gene (6 bases). V was cut by 0 bases and J by 3 bases, with 14 bases left in between. Germline CDR1 reads LGHNA; CDR2 reads YSLEER. This CDR3 spans 16 amino acids.

The chain employs TRBV19 and TRBJ2-7; 8 bases line up with TRBD2. The ends lost 10 bases at V and 2 bases at J; junction bases unmatched: 13. Germline loops: CDR1 LNHDA, CDR2 SQIVND (reference sequence). The CDR3 covers 15 residues. DNA of the CDR3: TGTGCCACCACAACCGGGAGGGGATCAACCTACGAGCAGTACTTC. Its protein product is CATTTGRGSTYEQYF. Full variable domain (remainder filled in from reference TRBV19 and TRBJ2-7): DGGITQSPKYLFRKEGQNVTLSCEQNLNHDAMYWYRQDPGQGLRLIYYSQIVNDFQKGDIAEGYSVSREKKESFPLTVTSAQKNPTAFYLCATTTGRGSTYEQYFGPGTRLTVT.

Only a few counts were recorded for this clonotype. The chain employs TRBV18 and TRBJ1-1; D not certain. With 3 bases removed from V and 5 bases from J, the gap between germline ends came to 16 bases. The CDR3 loop spans 15 amino acids. Per germline, CDR1 KGHSH and CDR2 LQKENI. The CDR3 nucleotides are TGTGCCAGCTCACCCCGGGCCATTAGTCAGACTGAAGCTTTCTTT. Translating gives CASSPRAISQTEAFF.

V and J are TRBV19 and TRBJ2-3; TRBD1 is a possible D gene (6 bases). CDR1 is LNHDA and CDR2 is SQIVND in the germline V gene (reference sequence). The CDR3 extends over 15 amino acids. The V gene lost 7 bases and the J gene lost 4 bases, with 18 bases spanning the gap. CDR3 in amino acids: CASTSRGSGPDTQYF. The CDR3 DNA reads as TGTGCCAGTACCTCTAGGGGGAGCGGTCCAGATACGCAGTATTTT.

Many counts were recorded for this clonotype. The chain uses TRBV7-2 and TRBJ2-1, with a possible D match to TRBD2 (7 bases). This CDR3 comprises 15 residues. Trimming removed 3 bases from V and 8 bases from J, with 17 bases in between. The V gene's germline CDR1 is SGHTA and CDR2 FQGNSA. The CDR3 loop reads CASSFRGGAGDEQFF. The CDR3 DNA reads as TGTGCCAGCAGCTTTAGGGGGGGCGCAGGGGATGAGCAGTTCTTC.

A few counts support this clonotype. V gene TRBV5-1 combines with J gene TRBJ2-2, with D possibly TRBD2 on 5 matching bases. This CDR3 is built from 15 residues. V was cut by 0 bases and J by 6 bases, with 12 bases left in between. Germline loops: CDR1 SGHRS, CDR2 YFSETQ. The CDR3 loop is CASSLESRVPGELFF. CDR3 in DNA: TGCGCCAGCAGCTTGGAGTCGCGGGTCCCCGGGGAGCTGTTTTTT.